Below are 14 T cell receptor beta chains sequenced from a single sample in a study of CD8+ T cells in alopecia areata. The sample's treatment: oral pan-JAK inhibitor, 5-10 mg twice daily. Reverse transcribed after extraction, RNA yielded cDNA as the sequencing template. Assay: immunoSEQ multiplex PCR; the TCRdb copy retains only in-frame clones and omits some. Among about 120,000 clones listed, roughly 60% were seen once. The specimen comprised CD8+ T cells sorted from blood, sampled at week 4, from a patient treated with tofacitinib. The source of these receptors is a human donor with alopecia areata.

This rearrangement joins TRBV4-1 to TRBJ2-2; 7 nucleotides match TRBD2. The V segment lost 1 base and the J segment 5 bases; nucleotides outside the gene matches: 4. The CDR3 sequence is 15 residues long. CDR1 and CDR2 from the germline V gene are MGHRA and YSYEKL. CDR3 region: CASSQGEGPTGELFF. The CDR3 nucleotides read TGCGCCAGCAGCCAAGGGGAGGGGCCGACCGGGGAGCTGTTTTTT.

Remarks on this clone: The sample has other DNA sequences that encode this CDR3 too. The chain has TRBV30 and TRBJ2-1; D call uncertain. The CDR3 extends over 12 amino acids. The V gene lost 0 bases and the J gene lost 7 bases, with 7 bases spanning the gap. Germline lookup yields CDR1 GTSNPN and CDR2 SVGIG (reference sequence). The CDR3 region is CAWSVVVNEQFF. In nucleotides, the CDR3 is TGTGCCTGGAGTGTAGTGGTAAATGAGCAGTTCTTC.

The chain recombines TRBV13 with TRBJ1-1, with D uncertain. This CDR3 contains 12 residues. Trimming stripped 6 bases from V and 1 base from J, with 6 bases between. Germline CDR1 is PRHDT and CDR2 is FYEKMQ (reference sequence). Here the CDR3 reads CASRAGNTEAFF. In nucleotides, the CDR3 is TGTGCCAGCAGGGCAGGGAACACTGAAGCTTTCTTT.

The sample holds a few counts of this clone. This sequence joins TRBV30 and TRBJ2-7; 8 bases are shared with TRBD1. Losses at the gene ends were 5 bases for V and 1 base for J; bases not matched to a gene: 7. The CDR3 runs to 14 residues. Per the germline V gene, CDR1 is GTSNPN and CDR2 is SVGIG (reference sequence). The CDR3 bases are TGTGCCTGGGAGACCGGGACAGGATCCTACGAGCAGTACTTC. As protein: CAWETGTGSYEQYF.

The chain recombines TRBV13 with TRBJ2-7; TRBD1 aligns across 10 bases. The CDR3 length is 17 residues. The germline gives CDR1 PRHDT, CDR2 FYEKMQ (reference sequence). J lost 6 bases, V lost 5 bases, and 16 bases had no gene match. Here the CDR3 reads CASSVTGTGDSVGEQYF. CDR3 in DNA: TGTGCCAGCAGCGTAACCGGGACAGGGGACTCCGTCGGCGAGCAGTACTTC.

This chain uses TRBV13 with TRBJ2-1; tentative D call: TRBD1 (5 bases). The CDR3 runs 13 residues. The germline V gene encodes CDR1 PRHDT and CDR2 FYEKMQ (reference sequence). Trimming took off 4 bases at V and 5 bases at J, with 9 bases between the two ends. The CDR3, as DNA: TGTGCCAGCAGCTCCGACAGTCACAATGAGCAGTTCTTC. Protein sequence: CASSSDSHNEQFF.

The gene calls are TRBV30 and TRBJ1-1; no definite D call. The germline gives CDR1 GTSNPN, CDR2 SVGIG (reference sequence). V was cut by 4 bases and J by 0 bases, with 9 bases left in between. CDR3 length: 13 amino acids. The CDR3 protein is CAWMLFMNTEAFF. CDR3 DNA sequence: TGTGCCTGGATGCTATTCATGAACACTGAAGCTTTCTTT.

This clone was detected once. The chain combines TRBV6-1 with TRBJ1-5, with D uncertain. V was pared by 5 bases and J by 4 bases, with 12 bases between. The CDR3 length is 14 residues. Germline V gene lookup returns CDR1 MNHNS and CDR2 SASEGT. CDR3 residues: CASSFRDINQPQHF. CDR3 DNA: TGTGCCAGCAGTTTCCGGGATATTAATCAGCCCCAGCATTTT.

This clone was detected once. The chain has TRBV30 and TRBJ2-5; 12 bases align to TRBD1. V gave up 2 bases and J gave up 4 bases; unmatched junction bases: 5. The germline CDR1 and CDR2 sequences are GTSNPN and SVGIG (reference sequence). The CDR3 is 15 residues long. The CDR3, as DNA: TGTGCCTGGAGTATGGGACAGGGGGCGCGAGAGACCCAGTACTTC. It encodes CAWSMGQGARETQYF.

The chain carries TRBV29-1 and TRBJ1-2; 9 bases fit TRBD1. From germline, CDR1 is SQVTM and CDR2 ANQGSEA. J lost 8 bases, V lost 6 bases, and 7 bases had no gene match. This CDR3 spans 12 amino acids. The CDR3 spells CSVPQGAFGYTF. The DNA of the CDR3 is TGCAGCGTCCCACAGGGGGCGTTCGGCTACACCTTC.

This clone came up a few times. The gene calls are TRBV29-1 and TRBJ1-2; TRBD1 is a possible D gene (6 bases). There are 12 residues in the CDR3. V was cut by 2 bases and J by 3 bases, with 7 bases left in between. Germline V gene data show CDR1 as SQVTM and CDR2 as ANQGSEA. The CDR3 coding sequence is TGCAGCGTTGAACAGGGGTACTATGGCTACACCTTC. Encoded protein: CSVEQGYYGYTF.

The gene calls are TRBV7-9 and TRBJ2-3, with D perhaps TRBD2 (6 bases). The CDR3 totals 11 residues. Germline CDR1 and CDR2: SEHNR and FQNEAQ (reference sequence). V was cut by 8 bases and J by 4 bases, with 7 bases left in between. The CDR3 reads CASWGADTQYF. For the CDR3, the DNA is TGTGCCAGCTGGGGGGCAGATACGCAGTATTTT.

This chain joins TRBV30 and TRBJ2-5; D assignment may be TRBD1 or TRBD2 (5 bases each). This CDR3 region has 13 residues. Per the germline V gene, CDR1 is GTSNPN and CDR2 is SVGIG (reference sequence). The ends were cut back, 2 bases at V and 3 bases at J, with 10 bases in the middle. The CDR3 DNA reads TGTGCCTGGAGTTCAGGGAGTGAAGAGACCCAGTACTTC. It is translated as CAWSSGSEETQYF.

CDR3 residues: CASRGATNTEAFF. Written as DNA, the CDR3 is TGTGCCAGCAGGGGGGCGACGAACACTGAAGCTTTCTTT. This chain links TRBV9 with TRBJ1-1, with D maybe TRBD1 (6 bases). CDR1 is SGDLS and CDR2 is YYNGEE in the germline V gene. Trimming took 5 bases from V and 1 from J, leaving 9 bases between them. The CDR3 consists of 13 residues.